This T cell receptor beta chain comes out of a study of OX40 agonist ivuxolimab in advanced cancers. Turning to the study itself: In this cohort, patients received ivuxolimab, an agonistic anti-OX40 (CD134) antibody. Patients in the trial were receiving intravenous ivuxolimab every 2 weeks, at doses of 0.01 to 10 mg/kg. The dose-escalation cohort had hepatocellular carcinoma, melanoma, renal cell or head and neck cancer.

The assay was immunoSEQ multiplex PCR, and TCRdb's table has in-frame clones only and misses some. The sample carries about 33,000 clones, less than 85% recorded once. V was shortened by 1 base and J by 9 bases, with 10 bases between the two germline ends. The CDR3 is made up of 13 amino acids. CDR1 is LNHDA and CDR2 is SQIVND in the germline V gene (reference sequence). This clone was seen once. Its antigen is currently unknown. Notes on the study in general: Compared with CD4+, CD8+ T cells on average had more expanded clones.

Sequences were derived from CD4+ or CD8+ T cells sorted from blood, sampled in a trial of the OX40 agonist ivuxolimab. The rearrangement uses TRBV19 and TRBJ2-1; D remains ambiguous. The source is an adult with an advanced solid tumor such as melanoma, head and neck, liver or kidney cancer. CDR3 sequence reads: CASSIASTREQFF. The CDR3 DNA reads TGTGCCAGTAGTATAGCCTCAACTCGTGAGCAGTTCTTC.